This record concerns one T cell receptor (beta chain) sequence. The sample is drawn from a study of cytomegalovirus exposure and HLA in healthy donors. This PCR relied on a set of 60 Vbeta primers and 13 Jbeta primers. The method was immunoSEQ multiplex PCR; TCRdb's version includes in-frame clones alone and lacks a portion of them. The sample lists 150,000 to 170,000 clones; roughly 80% were seen once. V was pared by 3 bases and J by 4 bases, with 9 bases of the junction left unmatched. Germline lookup yields CDR1 GTSNPN and CDR2 SVGIG (reference sequence). This CDR3 is 16 amino acids long. V is TRBV30 and J is TRBJ2-1, with 10 bases lining up with TRBD2. Sequenced sample: PBMCs. The sequence came from a man aged 25 to 45 in good health and CMV-seropositive. The CDR3 DNA reads as TGTGCCTGGAGCCAAACCCTAGCGGGGGTTTACAATGAGCAGTTCTTC. It encodes CAWSQTLAGVYNEQFF.